This is a list of T cell receptor beta chains from one sample in a study of identical twins. TCRdb processed the 5' RACE reads anew with MiXCR; each CDR3 protein has one entry. The sample has about 690,000 distinct CDR3 sequences, approximately 6.1% seen once. Sequenced material: naive T cells sorted from blood. The receptors shown here come from a man aged 18 to 29 in good health. The CDR3 runs from the conserved cysteine through the conserved F or W.

len: 16; j_gene: TRBJ1-5; v_gene: TRBV6-5; CDR3aa: CASSYWDIRYNQPQHF
len: 13; j_gene: TRBJ2-3; v_gene: TRBV25-1; CDR3aa: CASSPSGSYTQYF
len: 13; j_gene: TRBJ2-3; v_gene: TRBV20-1; CDR3aa: CSAQQRGTDTQYF
len: 14; j_gene: TRBJ1-6; v_gene: TRBV7-7; CDR3aa: CASSPRQGVSPLHF
len: 14; j_gene: TRBJ2-1; v_gene: TRBV20-1; CDR3aa: CSAKLTGPYNEQFF
len: 13; j_gene: TRBJ1-2; v_gene: TRBV20-1; CDR3aa: CSARDPGGRGYTF
len: 13; j_gene: TRBJ1-2; v_gene: TRBV3-1; CDR3aa: CASSQVDRGGYTF
len: 15; j_gene: TRBJ1-5; v_gene: TRBV5-1; CDR3aa: CASSQGSTGDQPQHF
len: 16; j_gene: TRBJ1-3; v_gene: TRBV5-1; CDR3aa: CASSASGTGPGNTIYF
len: 15; j_gene: TRBJ1-2; v_gene: TRBV4-3; CDR3aa: CASSPSRGLPGGYTF
len: 14; j_gene: TRBJ2-1; v_gene: TRBV5-1; CDR3aa: CASTPELAGNEQFF
len: 17; j_gene: TRBJ2-2; v_gene: TRBV4-3; CDR3aa: CASSQTDSGANTGELFF
len: 15; j_gene: TRBJ1-3; v_gene: TRBV2; CDR3aa: CASSWNRDSGNTIYF
len: 13; j_gene: TRBJ2-2; v_gene: TRBV4-1; CDR3aa: CASSHLNTGELFF
len: 15; j_gene: TRBJ2-3; v_gene: TRBV9; CDR3aa: CASSVGSREGDTQYF
len: 15; j_gene: TRBJ2-5; v_gene: TRBV11-2; CDR3aa: CASSRFGTPQETQYF
len: 14; j_gene: TRBJ2-3; v_gene: TRBV12-3/TRBV12-4; CDR3aa: CASSPPVAWDTQYF
len: 15; j_gene: TRBJ2-1; v_gene: TRBV12-3/TRBV12-4; CDR3aa: CASSPRVLAYNEQFF
len: 15; j_gene: TRBJ2-4; v_gene: TRBV6-1; CDR3aa: CASSPKTGLGNIQYF
len: 14; j_gene: TRBJ1-4; v_gene: TRBV12-3/TRBV12-4; CDR3aa: CASRKTGRGEKLFF
len: 15; j_gene: TRBJ2-2; v_gene: TRBV27; CDR3aa: CASSGRTGGTGELFF
len: 20; j_gene: TRBJ2-6; v_gene: TRBV11-1; CDR3aa: CASSLVSAQGFRSGANVLTF
len: 15; j_gene: TRBJ2-4; v_gene: TRBV2; CDR3aa: CASSGGLSGANIQYF
len: 12; j_gene: TRBJ2-1; v_gene: TRBV27; CDR3aa: CASSATRDRGFF
len: 15; j_gene: TRBJ2-1; v_gene: TRBV7-2; CDR3aa: CASRRDRGTYNEQFF
len: 12; j_gene: TRBJ2-5; v_gene: TRBV29-1; CDR3aa: CSVVARQETQYF
len: 13; j_gene: TRBJ2-1; v_gene: TRBV4-2; CDR3aa: CASSQDRKNEQFF
len: 13; j_gene: TRBJ2-5; v_gene: TRBV4-1; CDR3aa: CASSQDTGVTQYF
len: 15; j_gene: TRBJ2-3; v_gene: TRBV2; CDR3aa: CASRIPPWDRNTQYF
len: 16; j_gene: TRBJ1-1; v_gene: TRBV9; CDR3aa: CASSPTTAKMNTEAFF
len: 11; j_gene: TRBJ2-3; v_gene: TRBV7-9; CDR3aa: CASSLPPNPTF
len: 16; j_gene: TRBJ2-2; v_gene: TRBV6-1; CDR3aa: CASSEPTGTYTGELFF
len: 15; j_gene: TRBJ2-1; v_gene: TRBV6-4; CDR3aa: CASRLVAGGPYEQFF
len: 18; j_gene: TRBJ2-4; v_gene: TRBV12-3/TRBV12-4; CDR3aa: CASTRSGTPIADRNIQYF
len: 13; j_gene: TRBJ1-5; v_gene: TRBV20-1; CDR3aa: CSARGGLEQPQHF
len: 15; j_gene: TRBJ1-2; v_gene: TRBV19; CDR3aa: CASSIAWGSDYGYTF
len: 14; j_gene: TRBJ2-7; v_gene: TRBV11-2; CDR3aa: CASSGPGQGSEQYF
len: 15; j_gene: TRBJ2-1; v_gene: TRBV20-1; CDR3aa: CSARGSGGPYNEQFF
len: 9; j_gene: TRBJ1-2; v_gene: TRBV29-1; CDR3aa: CSVDAGYTF
len: 15; j_gene: TRBJ1-1; v_gene: TRBV5-1; CDR3aa: CASSSSTATNTEAFF
len: 12; j_gene: TRBJ2-1; v_gene: TRBV10-3; CDR3aa: CAISETGNEQFF
len: 16; j_gene: TRBJ2-1; v_gene: TRBV27; CDR3aa: CASTHRTSRIDNEQFF
len: 15; j_gene: TRBJ1-5; v_gene: TRBV30; CDR3aa: CAWSVFGNSNQPQHF
len: 14; j_gene: TRBJ2-7; v_gene: TRBV11-2; CDR3aa: CASSLGGRGGEQYF
len: 16; j_gene: TRBJ2-3; v_gene: TRBV24-1; CDR3aa: CATSDSDRTSTDTQYF
len: 15; j_gene: TRBJ2-5; v_gene: TRBV7-9; CDR3aa: CASSLNLADKETQYF
len: 15; j_gene: TRBJ2-1; v_gene: TRBV6-2/TRBV6-3; CDR3aa: CASSYTPSRYNEQFF
len: 15; j_gene: TRBJ2-7; v_gene: TRBV27; CDR3aa: CASRLGRGSSYEQYF
len: 14; j_gene: TRBJ2-3; v_gene: TRBV4-3; CDR3aa: CASSQGGGTDTQYF
len: 17; j_gene: TRBJ1-3; v_gene: TRBV12-3/TRBV12-4; CDR3aa: CASSFVSGRGYGNTIYF
len: 15; j_gene: TRBJ2-1; v_gene: TRBV4-2; CDR3aa: CASSLWTSGDNEQFF
len: 14; j_gene: TRBJ1-1; v_gene: TRBV20-1; CDR3aa: CSASPGTGNTEAFF
len: 16; j_gene: TRBJ1-1; v_gene: TRBV6-2/TRBV6-3; CDR3aa: CASTTRLDSELGGAFF
len: 16; j_gene: TRBJ2-1; v_gene: TRBV4-1; CDR3aa: CASSQEGLAEYNEQFF